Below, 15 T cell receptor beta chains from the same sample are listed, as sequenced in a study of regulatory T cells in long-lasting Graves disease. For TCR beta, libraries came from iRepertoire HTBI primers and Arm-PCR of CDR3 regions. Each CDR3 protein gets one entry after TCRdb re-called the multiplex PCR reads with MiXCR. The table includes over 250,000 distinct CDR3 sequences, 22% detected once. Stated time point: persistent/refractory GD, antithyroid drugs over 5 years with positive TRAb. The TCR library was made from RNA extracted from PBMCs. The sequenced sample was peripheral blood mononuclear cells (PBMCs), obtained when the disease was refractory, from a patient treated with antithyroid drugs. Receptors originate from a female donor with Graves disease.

In DNA form, the CDR3 reads TGTGCCTCCAGTCGGCTGACCGGGGAGCTGTTTTTT. This sequence encodes CASSRLTGELFF. V is TRBV30 and J is TRBJ2-2, with unresolved D. V was trimmed by 7 bases and J by 5 bases, leaving 11 bases between them. Per germline, CDR1 GTSNPN and CDR2 SVGIG (reference sequence). CDR3 length equals 12 residues.

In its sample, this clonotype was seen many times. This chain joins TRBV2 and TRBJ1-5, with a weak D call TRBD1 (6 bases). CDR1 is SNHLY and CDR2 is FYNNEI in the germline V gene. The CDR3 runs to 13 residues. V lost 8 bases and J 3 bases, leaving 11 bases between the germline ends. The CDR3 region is CASHTGYNQPQHF. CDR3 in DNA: TGTGCCAGCCACACAGGGTACAATCAGCCCCAGCATTTT. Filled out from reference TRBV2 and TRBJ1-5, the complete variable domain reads EPEVTQTPSHQVTQMGQEVILRCVPISNHLYFYWYRQILGQKVEFLVSFYNNEISEKSEIFDDQFSVERPDGSNFTLKIRSTKLEDSAMYFCASHTGYNQPQHFGDGTRLSIL.

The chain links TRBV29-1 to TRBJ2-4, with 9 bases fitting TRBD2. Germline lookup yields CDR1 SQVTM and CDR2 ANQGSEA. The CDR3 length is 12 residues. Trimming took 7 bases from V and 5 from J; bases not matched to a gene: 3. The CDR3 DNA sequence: TGCAGCGCCAGGACTAGCGAAAACATTCAGTACTTC. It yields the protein CSARTSENIQYF.

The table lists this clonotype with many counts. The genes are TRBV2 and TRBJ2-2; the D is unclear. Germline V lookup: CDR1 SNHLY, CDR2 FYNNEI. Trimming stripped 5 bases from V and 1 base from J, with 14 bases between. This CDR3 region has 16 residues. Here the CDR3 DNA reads TGTGCCAGCAGTCGGCGACACTTTATGAACACCGGGGAGCTGTTTTTT. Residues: CASSRRHFMNTGELFF.

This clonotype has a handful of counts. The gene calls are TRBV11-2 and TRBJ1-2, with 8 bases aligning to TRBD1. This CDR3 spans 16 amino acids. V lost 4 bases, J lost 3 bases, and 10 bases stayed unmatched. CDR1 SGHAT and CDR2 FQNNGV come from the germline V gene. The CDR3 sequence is CASSSTGTGSYYGYTF. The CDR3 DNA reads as TGTGCCAGCAGCTCCACCGGGACAGGAAGTTACTATGGCTACACCTTC. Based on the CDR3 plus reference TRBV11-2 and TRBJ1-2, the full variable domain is EAGVAQSPRYKIIEKRQSVAFWCNPISGHATLYWYQQILGQGPKLLIQFQNNGVVDDSQLPKDRFSAERLKGVDSTLKIQPAKLEDSAVYLCASSSTGTGSYYGYTFGSGTRLTVV.

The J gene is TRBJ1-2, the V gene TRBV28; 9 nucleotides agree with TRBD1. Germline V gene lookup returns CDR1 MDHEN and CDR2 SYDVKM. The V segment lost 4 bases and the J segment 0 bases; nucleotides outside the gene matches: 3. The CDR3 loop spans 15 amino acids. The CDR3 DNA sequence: TGTGCCAGCAGTTACGGGACAGGGTCTAACTATGGCTACACCTTC. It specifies CASSYGTGSNYGYTF.

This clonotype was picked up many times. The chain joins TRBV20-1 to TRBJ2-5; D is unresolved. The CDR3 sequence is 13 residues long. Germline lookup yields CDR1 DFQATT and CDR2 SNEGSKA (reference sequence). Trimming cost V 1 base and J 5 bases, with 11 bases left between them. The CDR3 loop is CSARGPRWETQYF. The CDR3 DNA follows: TGCAGTGCTAGAGGGCCTAGGTGGGAGACCCAGTACTTC.

The CDR3 region has the DNA TGCGCCAGCAGCGAGACGGGGTTGAACACTGAAGCTTTCTTT. This encodes CASSETGLNTEAFF. The chain is built from TRBV4-1 and TRBJ1-1; D gene uncertain. The V gene lost 5 bases and the J gene lost 0 bases, with 10 bases spanning the gap. Germline assignment: CDR1 MGHRA and CDR2 YSYEKL. The CDR3 has 14 amino acids.

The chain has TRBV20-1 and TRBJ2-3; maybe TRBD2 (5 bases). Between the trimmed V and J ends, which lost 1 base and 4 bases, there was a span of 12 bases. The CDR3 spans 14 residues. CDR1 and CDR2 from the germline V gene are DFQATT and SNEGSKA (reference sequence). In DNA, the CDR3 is TGCAGTGCTAGAGTTGCCGGACTCCCAGATACGCAGTATTTT. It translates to CSARVAGLPDTQYF.

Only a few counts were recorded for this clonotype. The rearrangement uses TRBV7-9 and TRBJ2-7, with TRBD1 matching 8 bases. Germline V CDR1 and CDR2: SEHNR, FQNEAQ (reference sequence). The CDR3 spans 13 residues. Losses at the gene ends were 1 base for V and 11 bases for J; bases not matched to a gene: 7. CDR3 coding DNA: TGTGCCAGCAGCTTAGTGGACAGGGCAACGGAGTACTTC. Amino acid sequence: CASSLVDRATEYF.

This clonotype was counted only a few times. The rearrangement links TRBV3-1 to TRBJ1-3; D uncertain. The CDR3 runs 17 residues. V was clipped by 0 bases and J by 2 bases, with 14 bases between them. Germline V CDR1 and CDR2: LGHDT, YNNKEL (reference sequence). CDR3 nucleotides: TGTGCCAGCAGCCAAGATATGAGCGGGGTGGCTGGAAACACCATATATTTT. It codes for CASSQDMSGVAGNTIYF.

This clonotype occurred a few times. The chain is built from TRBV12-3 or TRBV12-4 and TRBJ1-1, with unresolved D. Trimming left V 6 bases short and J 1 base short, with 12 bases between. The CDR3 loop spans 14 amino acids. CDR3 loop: CASRTRNRNTEAFF. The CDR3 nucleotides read TGTGCCAGCAGGACCCGGAACAGGAACACTGAAGCTTTCTTT.

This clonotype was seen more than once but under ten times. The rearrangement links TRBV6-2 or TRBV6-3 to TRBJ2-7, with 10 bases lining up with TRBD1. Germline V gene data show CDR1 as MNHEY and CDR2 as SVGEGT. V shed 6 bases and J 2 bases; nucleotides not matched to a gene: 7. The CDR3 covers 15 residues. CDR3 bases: TGTGCCAGCAGCTGGAGTGACAGGGGGCCCTACGAGCAGTACTTC. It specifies CASSWSDRGPYEQYF.

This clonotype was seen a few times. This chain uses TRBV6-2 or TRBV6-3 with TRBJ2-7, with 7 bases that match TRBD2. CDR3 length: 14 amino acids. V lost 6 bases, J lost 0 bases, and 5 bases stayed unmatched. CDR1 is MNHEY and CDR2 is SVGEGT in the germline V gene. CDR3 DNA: TGTGCCAGCAGCTATGAGCGGGGCTCCTACGAGCAGTACTTC. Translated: CASSYERGSYEQYF.

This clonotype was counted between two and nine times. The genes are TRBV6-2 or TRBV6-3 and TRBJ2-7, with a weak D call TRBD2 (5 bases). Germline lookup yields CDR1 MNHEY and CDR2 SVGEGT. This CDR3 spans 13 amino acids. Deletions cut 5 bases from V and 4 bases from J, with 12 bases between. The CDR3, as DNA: TGTGCCAGCAGTCAGGACTGGGTTTACGAGCAGTACTTC. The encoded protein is CASSQDWVYEQYF.